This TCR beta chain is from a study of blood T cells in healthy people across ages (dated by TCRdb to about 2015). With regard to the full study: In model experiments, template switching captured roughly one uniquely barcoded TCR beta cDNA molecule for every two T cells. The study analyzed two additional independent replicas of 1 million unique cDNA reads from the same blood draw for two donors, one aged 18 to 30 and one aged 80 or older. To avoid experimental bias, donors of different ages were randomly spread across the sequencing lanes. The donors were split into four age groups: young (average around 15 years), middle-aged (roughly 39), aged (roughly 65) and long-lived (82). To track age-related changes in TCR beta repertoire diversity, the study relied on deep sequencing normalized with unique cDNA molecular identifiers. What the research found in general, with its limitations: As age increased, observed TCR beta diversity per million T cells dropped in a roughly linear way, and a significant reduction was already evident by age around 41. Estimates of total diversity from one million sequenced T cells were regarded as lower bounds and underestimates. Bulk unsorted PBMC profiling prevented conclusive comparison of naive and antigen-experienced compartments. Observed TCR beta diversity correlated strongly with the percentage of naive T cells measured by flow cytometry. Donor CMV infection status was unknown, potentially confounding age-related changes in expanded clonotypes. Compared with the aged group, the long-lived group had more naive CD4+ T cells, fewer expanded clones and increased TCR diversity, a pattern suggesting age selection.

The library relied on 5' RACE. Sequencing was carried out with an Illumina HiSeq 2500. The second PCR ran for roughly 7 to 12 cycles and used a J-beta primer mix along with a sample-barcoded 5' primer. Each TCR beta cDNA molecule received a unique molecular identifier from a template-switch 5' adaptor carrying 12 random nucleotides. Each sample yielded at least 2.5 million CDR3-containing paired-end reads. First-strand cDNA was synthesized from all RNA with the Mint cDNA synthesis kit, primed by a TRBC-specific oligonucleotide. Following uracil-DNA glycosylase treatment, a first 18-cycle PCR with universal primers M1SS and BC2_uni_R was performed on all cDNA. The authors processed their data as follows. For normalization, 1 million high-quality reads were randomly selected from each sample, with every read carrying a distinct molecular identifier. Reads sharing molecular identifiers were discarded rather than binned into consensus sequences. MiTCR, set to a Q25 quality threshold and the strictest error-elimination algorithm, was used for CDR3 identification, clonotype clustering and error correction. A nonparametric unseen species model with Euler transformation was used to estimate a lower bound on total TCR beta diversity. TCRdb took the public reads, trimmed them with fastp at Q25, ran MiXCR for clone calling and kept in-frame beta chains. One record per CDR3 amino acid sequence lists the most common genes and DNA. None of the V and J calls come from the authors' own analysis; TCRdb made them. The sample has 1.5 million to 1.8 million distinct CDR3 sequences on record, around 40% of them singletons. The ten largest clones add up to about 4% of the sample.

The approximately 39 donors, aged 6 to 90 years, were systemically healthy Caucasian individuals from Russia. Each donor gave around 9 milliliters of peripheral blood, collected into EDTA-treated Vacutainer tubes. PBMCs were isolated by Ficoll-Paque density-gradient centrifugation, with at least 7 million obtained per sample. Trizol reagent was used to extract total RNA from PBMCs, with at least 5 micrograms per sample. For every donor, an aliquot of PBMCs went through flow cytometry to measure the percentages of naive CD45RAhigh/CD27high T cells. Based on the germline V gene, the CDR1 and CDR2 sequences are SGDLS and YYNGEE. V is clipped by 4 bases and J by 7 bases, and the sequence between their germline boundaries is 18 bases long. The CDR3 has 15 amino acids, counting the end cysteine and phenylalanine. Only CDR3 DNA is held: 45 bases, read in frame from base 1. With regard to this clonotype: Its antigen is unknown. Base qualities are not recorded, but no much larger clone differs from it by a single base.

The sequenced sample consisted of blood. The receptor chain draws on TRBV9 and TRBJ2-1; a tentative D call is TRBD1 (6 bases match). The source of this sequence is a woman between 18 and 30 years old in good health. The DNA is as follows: TGTGCCAGCAGCCCCCGGGACATACTAGATAATGAGCAGTTCTTC. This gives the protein CASSPRDILDNEQFF.